This T cell receptor beta chain was found in a study of shared clonotypes between healthy human individuals. Germline CDR1 is SGHTS and CDR2 is YDEGEE. Between the trimmed V and J ends, which lost 7 bases and 0 bases, there was a span of 20 bases. The CDR3 runs to 17 residues. Notes on this clone: The antigen is unknown.

Findings of the study overall: Clonotype sharing among donors was expected to depend on sequencing depth.

It was 200 to 250 ng DNA, some 30,000 T cell genomes, that sorted-subset replicate PCRs used. The assay was immunoSEQ multiplex PCR, and TCRdb's table has in-frame clones only and misses some. The sample contains some 1,100,000 clones, roughly 74% of which appear only once. The chain employs TRBV5-8 and TRBJ1-3, with D unclear. This TCR was recovered from a man between 18 and 35 years old in good health. Some clones in this sample may be carry-over from other donors' samples. Sample: memory CD4+ T cells from PBMCs. Subset given: CD45RA-negative fraction. The CDR3 nucleotides read TGTGCCAGCGACCCAAACATCGGTACCTTCTCTGGAAACACCATATATTTT. Its protein product is CASDPNIGTFSGNTIYF. Full variable domain (outside the CDR3, taken from reference TRBV5-8 and TRBJ1-3): EAGVTQSPTHLIKTRGQQATLRCSPISGHTSVYWYQQALGLGLQFLLWYDEGEERNRGNFPPRFSGRQFPNYSSELNVNALELEDSALYLCASDPNIGTFSGNTIYFGEGSWLTVV.